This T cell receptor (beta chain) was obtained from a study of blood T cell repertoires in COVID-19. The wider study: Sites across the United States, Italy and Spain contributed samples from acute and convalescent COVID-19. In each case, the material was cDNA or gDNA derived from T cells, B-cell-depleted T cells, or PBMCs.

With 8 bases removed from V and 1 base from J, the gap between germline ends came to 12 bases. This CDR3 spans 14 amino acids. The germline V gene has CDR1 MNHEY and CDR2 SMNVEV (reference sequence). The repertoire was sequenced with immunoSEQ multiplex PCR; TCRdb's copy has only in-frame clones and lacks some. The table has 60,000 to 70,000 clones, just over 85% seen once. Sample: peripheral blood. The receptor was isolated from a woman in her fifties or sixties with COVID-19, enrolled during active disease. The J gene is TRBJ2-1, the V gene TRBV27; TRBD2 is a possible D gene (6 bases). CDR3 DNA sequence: TGTGCCAGCGTGGGGGGACTTTCCTACAATGAGCAGTTCTTC. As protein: CASVGGLSYNEQFF.